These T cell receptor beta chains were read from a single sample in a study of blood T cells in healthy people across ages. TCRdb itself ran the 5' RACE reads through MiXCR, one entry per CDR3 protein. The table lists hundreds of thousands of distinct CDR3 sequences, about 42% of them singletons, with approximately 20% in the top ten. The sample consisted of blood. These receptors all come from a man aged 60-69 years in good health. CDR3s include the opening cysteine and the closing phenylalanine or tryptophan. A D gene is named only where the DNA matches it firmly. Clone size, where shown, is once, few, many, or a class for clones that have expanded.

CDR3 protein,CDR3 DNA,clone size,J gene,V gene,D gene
CASSILPDPGELFF,TGTGCCAGCTCGATACTCCCGGATCCCGGGGAGCTGTTTTTT,-,TRBJ2-2,TRBV18,-
CASRTPGAYGYTF,TGTGCCAGCAGAACCCCGGGAGCCTATGGCTACACCTTC,many,TRBJ1-2,TRBV6-5,-
CASSPSRDSRYTDTQYF,TGCGCCAGCAGCCCTTCACGGGACAGCCGGTACACAGATACGCAGTATTTT,-,TRBJ2-3,TRBV4-3,TRBD1
CASSDGRPTQNIQYF,TGTGCCAGCAGTGACGGACGGCCGACCCAAAACATTCAGTACTTC,many,TRBJ2-4,TRBV6-1,-
CASSSDSRPDYEQYF,TGTGCCAGCAGTTCCGACAGCCGCCCGGACTACGAGCAGTACTTC,few,TRBJ2-7,TRBV6-1,-
CASSLSTGDNSPLHF,TGTGCCAGCAGCTTATCCACAGGGGATAATTCACCCCTCCACTTT,-,TRBJ1-6,TRBV7-6,TRBD1
CASSLLSFGEQFF,TGTGCCAGCAGTTTATTGTCGTTTGGTGAGCAGTTCTTC,many,TRBJ2-1,TRBV27,-
CAITDRPFQTRYF,TGTGCCATCACGGACAGACCTTTTCAGACCCGGTACTTC,-,TRBJ2-5,TRBV10-3,-
CTSRGRAGIETQYF,TGTACCAGCAGGGGTCGGGCCGGGATAGAGACCCAGTACTTC,-,TRBJ2-5,TRBV7-6,-
CATSDGGRGRGYTF,TGTGCCACCAGTGATGGGGGCAGGGGGCGTGGCTACACCTTC,-,TRBJ1-2,TRBV24-1,TRBD1
CASRDRVYGYTF,TGTGCCAGCAGGGACAGGGTCTATGGCTACACCTTC,many,TRBJ1-2,TRBV25-1,TRBD1
CSVRLVRASTTNTEAFF,TGCAGCGTTCGCTTGGTGAGGGCAAGTACTACCAACACTGAAGCTTTCTTT,-,TRBJ1-1,TRBV29-1,-
CSARTSTGVIGGYTF,TGCAGTGCTAGAACATCGACAGGGGTTATAGGTGGCTACACCTTC,-,TRBJ1-2,TRBV20-1,TRBD1
CSVEDQGSFATNEKLFF,TGCAGCGTTGAAGATCAAGGAAGCTTTGCAACTAATGAAAAACTGTTTTTT,-,TRBJ1-4,TRBV29-1,-
CASSTRQNNSPLHF,TGTGCCAGTAGTACCCGCCAGAATAATTCACCCCTCCACTTT,-,TRBJ1-6,TRBV19,-
CASSLEGLKQPQHF,TGTGCCAGCAGTTTAGAGGGGCTTAAACAGCCCCAGCATTTT,-,TRBJ1-5,TRBV12-3/TRBV12-4,-
CASSFSVGGLGTDTQYF,TGTGCCAGCAGCTTTAGTGTTGGGGGCCTTGGAACAGATACGCAGTATTTT,few,TRBJ2-3,TRBV11-2,-
CASTRGDGGANQPQHF,TGTGCCAGTACACGGGGGGACGGGGGCGCCAATCAGCCCCAGCATTTT,-,TRBJ1-5,TRBV19,-
CASSQETSGGASSYEQYF,TGCGCCAGCAGCCAAGAGACTAGCGGGGGGGCGAGCTCCTACGAGCAGTACTTC,few,TRBJ2-7,TRBV4-3,TRBD2
CASSLAQGLGGTQYF,TGTGCCAGCAGCTTAGCCCAGGGGCTCGGTGGTACGCAGTATTTT,few,TRBJ2-3,TRBV11-3,-
CASSYSQSRADEQYF,TGTGCCAGCAGTTACTCCCAGAGCAGGGCCGACGAGCAGTACTTC,-,TRBJ2-7,TRBV6-6,-
CASSPGTAETQYF,TGTGCCAGTAGTCCAGGGACAGCAGAGACCCAGTACTTC,-,TRBJ2-5,TRBV19,TRBD1
CASSPSLADTQYF,TGTGCCAGCTCACCGTCCCTAGCAGATACGCAGTATTTT,-,TRBJ2-3,TRBV18,-
CATRQQKSTDTQYF,TGTGCCACCAGACAGCAGAAATCTACAGATACGCAGTATTTT,-,TRBJ2-3,TRBV19,-
CASSLAGTRNEKLFF,TGTGCCAGCAGCTTAGCCGGGACCAGGAATGAAAAACTGTTTTTT,-,TRBJ1-4,TRBV7-2,-
CSGYDNSYEQYF,TGCAGCGGGTACGACAACTCCTACGAGCAGTACTTC,many,TRBJ2-7,TRBV29-1,-
CASSSPGSNEKLFF,TGTGCCAGCAGTTCCCCGGGAAGCAATGAAAAACTGTTTTTT,many,TRBJ1-4,TRBV27,-
CASSQEAWGANVLTF,TGCGCCAGCAGCCAAGAAGCGTGGGGGGCCAACGTCCTGACTTTC,many,TRBJ2-6,TRBV4-3,-
CASSQSPGQGTDTQYF,TGCGCCAGCAGCCAGTCACCGGGACAAGGCACAGATACGCAGTATTTT,many,TRBJ2-3,TRBV4-1,-
CASSQDAGAMNTEAFF,TGCGCCAGCAGCCAAGATGCGGGGGCGATGAACACTGAAGCTTTCTTT,-,TRBJ1-1,TRBV4-3,-
CATSREKGQNTEAFF,TGTGCCACCAGCAGAGAAAAAGGGCAGAACACTGAAGCTTTCTTT,few,TRBJ1-1,TRBV15,-
CASSTTGTDYGYTF,TGTGCCAGCTCAACAACCGGGACCGACTATGGCTACACCTTC,-,TRBJ1-2,TRBV18,-
CATSRDPEGVKQYF,TGTGCCACCAGCAGAGACCCCGAGGGAGTCAAGCAGTACTTC,-,TRBJ2-7,TRBV15,-
CASSPLRESNQPQHF,TGTGCCAGCAGTCCCCTGCGGGAAAGCAATCAGCCCCAGCATTTT,-,TRBJ1-5,TRBV6-5,-
CASSEAFFRGGYGYTF,TGTGCCAGCAGTGAAGCGTTCTTCAGGGGTGGCTATGGCTACACCTTC,many,TRBJ1-2,TRBV6-1,-
CSARSSSWDRGLDEQFF,TGCAGTGCTAGATCCTCCTCCTGGGACAGGGGTTTGGATGAGCAGTTCTTC,-,TRBJ2-1,TRBV20-1,TRBD1
CASGSQRGVLQFF,TGTGCCAGCGGGTCCCAAAGAGGGGTGTTGCAGTTCTTC,-,TRBJ2-1,TRBV7-2,-
CASSQDRGQTYEQYF,TGCGCCAGCAGCCAAGACCGGGGACAGACCTACGAGCAGTACTTC,few,TRBJ2-7,TRBV4-1,TRBD1
CASSWGSTYEQYF,TGTGCCAGCAGTTGGGGTTCTACCTACGAGCAGTACTTC,-,TRBJ2-7,TRBV12-3/TRBV12-4,-
CSARGKTGVNTEAFF,TGCAGTGCTAGGGGTAAGACAGGGGTGAACACTGAAGCTTTCTTT,few,TRBJ1-1,TRBV20-1,TRBD1
CSAFGRGSSYEQYF,TGCAGCGCCTTCGGGAGGGGAAGCTCCTACGAGCAGTACTTC,few,TRBJ2-7,TRBV29-1,TRBD2
CASSPGLVLFF,TGTGCCAGCAGTCCAGGGTTGGTTCTGTTTTTT,-,TRBJ1-4,TRBV12-3/TRBV12-4,-
CASSVGSNSYNEQFF,TGTGCCAGCAGCGTGGGATCAAACTCCTACAATGAGCAGTTCTTC,-,TRBJ2-1,TRBV11-3,-
CASRPGHYPNYEQYF,TGTGCCAGCAGACCCGGACATTACCCCAACTACGAGCAGTACTTC,-,TRBJ2-7,TRBV28,-
CASRPSGVRETQYF,TGTGCCAGCAGACCGTCAGGGGTGAGGGAGACCCAGTACTTC,few,TRBJ2-5,TRBV6-5,-
CATAQGLTDTQYF,TGTGCCACTGCACAGGGGTTGACAGATACGCAGTATTTT,-,TRBJ2-3,TRBV10-3,TRBD1
CASSFLGLSYEQYF,TGTGCCAGCAGCTTCTTGGGCCTCTCCTACGAGCAGTACTTC,-,TRBJ2-7,TRBV5-6,-
CASSLGPSPTDTQYF,TGTGCCAGCAGCCTGGGACCCTCTCCCACAGATACGCAGTATTTT,few,TRBJ2-3,TRBV5-5,-
CASSTGTKGYTF,TGTGCCAGCAGTACGGGGACGAAGGGCTACACCTTC,few,TRBJ1-2,TRBV2,-
CASSSGPPNQPQHF,TGTGCCAGCAGCTCGGGACCGCCTAACCAGCCCCAGCATTTT,-,TRBJ1-5,TRBV28,-
CSARPTTSGAYEQYF,TGCAGTGCTAGACCAACAACTAGCGGGGCCTACGAGCAGTACTTC,-,TRBJ2-7,TRBV20-1,TRBD2
CASRVITGTTDDTQYF,TGTGCCAGCAGAGTAATTACCGGGACTACAGATGATACGCAGTATTTT,-,TRBJ2-3,TRBV2,TRBD2
CASSWGNNNEQFF,TGTGCCAGCAGCTGGGGGAATAACAATGAGCAGTTCTTC,few,TRBJ2-1,TRBV7-9,-
CASSLASSGGLQETQYF,TGTGCCAGCAGCTTAGCTTCGAGCGGGGGGCTCCAAGAGACCCAGTACTTC,-,TRBJ2-5,TRBV7-6,TRBD2
CASSYSHRLNTEAFF,TGTGCCAGCAGTTACTCCCACCGATTGAACACTGAAGCTTTCTTT,-,TRBJ1-1,TRBV6-2/TRBV6-3,-
CASSTSGTANQPQHF,TGTGCCAGCAGCACCTCCGGGACAGCAAATCAGCCCCAGCATTTT,few,TRBJ1-5,TRBV5-5,TRBD1
CASSPILKQRPEAFF,TGCGCCAGCAGCCCGATCCTCAAACAGAGGCCTGAAGCTTTCTTT,-,TRBJ1-1,TRBV4-1,-
CASSRGSVGTDTQYF,TGTGCCAGCAGCCGAGGTAGCGTCGGCACAGATACGCAGTATTTT,few,TRBJ2-3,TRBV14,-
CASSQAGGRGEQFF,TGTGCCAGCAGCCAAGCCGGGGGGCGAGGTGAGCAGTTCTTC,-,TRBJ2-1,TRBV3-1,-
CASSLGTRGHEQYF,TGTGCCAGCAGCTTAGGGACCCGGGGCCACGAGCAGTACTTC,-,TRBJ2-7,TRBV7-2,-